These T cell receptor beta chains were read from a single sample in a study of CD4+ T cells in melanoma. Repertoires were generated with immunoSEQ multiplex PCR, while TCRdb's copy carries only in-frame clones and drops some. Of about 13,000 clones in the sample, about three quarters are singletons; the top ten hold roughly 15%. The sequenced material came from cells from a culture (not recorded whether cultured in vitro). The source is a human donor with melanoma. CDR3s include the opening cysteine and the closing phenylalanine or tryptophan. A D gene is named only where the DNA matches it firmly. Rows give clone size only sometimes, using once, few, many, or a class for an expanded clone.

TRBJ2-1 | 13 | TRBV7-2 | - | - | CASSPLTSDEQFF | TGTGCCAGCAGCCCCCTTACCAGCGATGAGCAGTTCTTC
TRBJ2-1 | 17 | TRBV18 | once | TRBD2 | CASSPLSLAGKYNEQFF | TGTGCCAGCTCACCACTCTCCCTAGCGGGGAAATACAATGAGCAGTTCTTC
TRBJ1-6 | 14 | TRBV25-1 | - | - | CASSDRTVLSPLHF | TGTGCCAGCAGTGACCGGACAGTCCTTTCACCCCTCCACTTT
TRBJ2-7 | 12 | TRBV29-1 | - | - | CSATGYGYEQYF | TGCAGCGCAACAGGGTATGGCTACGAGCAGTACTTC
TRBJ2-5 | 14 | TRBV28 | - | - | CASSWRGVVQTQYF | TGTGCCAGCAGTTGGCGAGGGGTCGTGCAGACCCAGTACTTC
TRBJ1-6 | 17 | TRBV7-9 | few | TRBD1 | CASSSSNRGSYNSPLHF | TGTGCCAGCAGCTCTTCTAACAGGGGTTCCTATAATTCACCCCTCCACTTT
TRBJ2-2 | 14 | TRBV5-4 | - | - | CASSMGGLAGELFF | TGTGCCAGCAGTATGGGGGGGCTGGCCGGGGAGCTGTTTTTT
TRBJ1-5 | 16 | TRBV5-8 | - | - | CASSLLWGGSNQPQHF | TGTGCCAGCAGCTTACTCTGGGGAGGAAGCAATCAGCCCCAGCATTTT
TRBJ1-2 | 14 | TRBV5-1 | - | - | CASSLSGGLYGYTF | TGCGCCAGCAGCTTGTCCGGGGGGCTGTATGGCTACACCTTC
TRBJ1-2 | 17 | TRBV4-2 | - | - | CASSQGLRTGANYGYTF | TGTGCCAGCAGCCAAGGTTTGAGGACGGGAGCTAACTATGGCTACACCTTC
TRBJ2-7 | 18 | TRBV5-4 | - | TRBD2 | CASSLGGGLAGGPYEQYF | TGTGCCAGCAGCTTGGGGGGGGGACTAGCGGGGGGCCCCTACGAGCAGTACTTC
TRBJ2-1 | 15 | TRBV5-1 | - | TRBD1 | CASSLEGQGSNEQFF | TGCGCCAGCAGCTTGGAGGGACAGGGTAGCAATGAGCAGTTCTTC
TRBJ2-1 | 13 | TRBV7-7 | few | TRBD1 | CASSRDSFGEQFF | TGTGCCAGCAGCCGGGACAGTTTCGGTGAGCAGTTCTTC
TRBJ2-2 | 15 | TRBV7-2 | medium-sized | - | CASSFKGRDTGELFF | TGTGCCAGCAGCTTCAAGGGAAGGGACACCGGGGAGCTGTTTTTT
TRBJ1-5 | 15 | TRBV5-1 | - | - | CASSLDGDRAQPQHF | TGCGCCAGCAGCTTGGATGGGGATCGGGCTCAGCCCCAGCATTTT
TRBJ1-3 | 13 | TRBV7-9 | - | - | CASSLGTSMPFYF | TGTGCCAGCAGCTTAGGGACCTCCATGCCCTTCTATTTT
TRBJ2-2 | 16 | TRBV7-8 | - | - | CASSQGVGPSTGELFF | TGTGCCAGCAGCCAAGGGGTAGGACCTAGCACCGGGGAGCTGTTTTTT
TRBJ2-5 | 12 | TRBV7-3 | once | - | CASSSSEGTQYF | TGTGCCAGCAGCTCTTCCGAAGGGACCCAGTACTTC
TRBJ2-4 | 15 | TRBV10-2 | - | - | CASRRGPGNENIQYF | TGCGCCAGCAGGAGGGGTCCCGGGAACGAAAACATTCAGTACTTC
TRBJ2-2 | 15 | TRBV7-3 | - | - | CASSLFFNVPGELFF | TGTGCCAGCAGCTTATTCTTTAATGTCCCCGGGGAGCTGTTTTTT
TRBJ1-6 | 16 | TRBV6-5 | - | - | CASSLYAGQLNSPLHF | TGTGCCAGCAGTTTATACGCGGGACAACTTAATTCACCCCTCCACTTT
TRBJ2-7 | 17 | TRBV15 | few | - | CATSRDLRGARRYEQYF | TGTGCCACCAGCAGAGATCTTCGGGGGGCGCGCAGGTACGAGCAGTACTTC
TRBJ1-1 | 14 | TRBV6-6 | - | - | CASSGGTSVRQAFF | TGTGCCAGCAGTGGAGGGACATCGGTTCGGCAAGCTTTCTTT
TRBJ2-3 | 13 | TRBV5-1 | - | - | CASSMGAPDTQYF | TGCGCCAGCAGCATGGGGGCCCCAGATACGCAGTATTTT
TRBJ1-2 | 14 | TRBV5-5 | - | - | CASSLGGSGYGYTF | TGTGCCAGCAGCTTGGGGGGGTCTGGCTATGGCTACACCTTC
TRBJ1-4 | 15 | TRBV6-1 | once | - | CASSENRNLGEKLFF | TGTGCCAGCAGTGAAAACAGGAATCTTGGGGAAAAACTGTTTTTT
TRBJ2-4 | 16 | TRBV9 | - | TRBD2 | CASSPRLAGAKNIQYF | TGTGCCAGCAGCCCCAGACTAGCGGGAGCCAAAAACATTCAGTACTTC
TRBJ1-1 | 13 | TRBV7-2 | - | - | CASREAGNTEAFF | TGTGCCAGCAGGGAGGCAGGGAACACTGAAGCTTTCTTT
TRBJ1-3 | 16 | TRBV5-1 | - | - | CASSLVYRGSGNTIYF | TGCGCCAGCAGCTTGGTGTATAGAGGCTCTGGAAACACCATATATTTT
TRBJ1-4 | 15 | TRBV4-2 | - | - | CASSQDLGGGEKLFF | TGTGCCAGCAGCCAAGATCTGGGAGGTGGGGAAAAACTGTTTTTT
TRBJ2-7 | 14 | TRBV19 | - | TRBD1 | CASSRSTGVYEQYF | TGTGCCAGTAGTAGGAGCACAGGGGTGTACGAGCAGTACTTC
TRBJ2-1 | 16 | TRBV5-1 | once | TRBD2 | CASSYQLAGTNNEQFF | TGCGCCAGCAGCTACCAGCTAGCGGGGACGAACAATGAGCAGTTCTTC